Given below is one TCR beta chain in context. This entry is derived from a study of T cell changes during pregnancy in multiple sclerosis. Germline V CDR1 and CDR2: SGHAT, FQNNGV. This CDR3 region has 12 residues. With 5 bases removed from V and 6 bases from J, the gap between germline ends came to 9 bases. Clones were sequenced by immunoSEQ multiplex PCR, and TCRdb holds only the in-frame ones, with some missing. The sample includes around 59,000 clones, about 89% of them seen just once. The V gene is TRBV11-2, the J gene TRBJ2-3; the D is unclear. Sample: CD4+ T cells from peripheral blood mononuclear cells, taken in the first trimester of pregnancy. The sequence came from a female donor with multiple sclerosis, enrolled in a pregnancy study. The CDR3 coding sequence is TGTGCCAGCAGCCTTGCTGCGGATACGCAGTATTTT. Amino acids: CASSLAADTQYF.